This TCR beta chain appears in the sequencing data of a study of breast tumors, draining lymph nodes, adjacent tissues. Samples came from axillary lymph nodes draining the breast cancer. Germline trimming cut 6 bases from V and 4 bases from J; bases unmatched to any gene: 4. CDR3 length equals 14 residues. The germline V gene has CDR1 ENHRY and CDR2 SYGVKD. This clonotype was seen ten or more times. TCRdb re-called the multiplex PCR reads through MiXCR, storing one row per CDR3 protein. The table includes 85,000 to 120,000 distinct CDR3 sequences, around 30% detected once. The rearrangement links TRBV10-3 to TRBJ2-2; 8 bases agree with TRBD1. Sample: axillary lymph node tissue. The sequence came from a female donor with breast cancer. Some clones in this sample may be carry-over from other donors' samples. CDR3 coding DNA: TGTGCCATCAGGGACAGGGCGGGCACCGGGGAGCTGTTTTTT. Its translation is CAIRDRAGTGELFF.